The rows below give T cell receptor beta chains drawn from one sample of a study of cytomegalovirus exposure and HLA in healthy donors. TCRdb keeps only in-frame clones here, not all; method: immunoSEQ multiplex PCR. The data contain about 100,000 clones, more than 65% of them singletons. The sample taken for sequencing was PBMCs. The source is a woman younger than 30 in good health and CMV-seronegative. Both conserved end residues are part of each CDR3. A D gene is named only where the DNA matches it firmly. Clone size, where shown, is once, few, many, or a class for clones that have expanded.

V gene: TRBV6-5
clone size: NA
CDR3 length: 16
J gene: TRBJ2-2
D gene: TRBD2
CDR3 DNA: TGTGCCAGCAGTTACGGACTAGCGGCGAACACCGGGGAGCTGTTTTTT
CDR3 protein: CASSYGLAANTGELFF

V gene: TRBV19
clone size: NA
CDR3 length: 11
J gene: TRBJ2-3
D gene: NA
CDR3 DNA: TGTGCCAGTCAAGGGGTAGATACGCAGTATTTT
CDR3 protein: CASQGVDTQYF

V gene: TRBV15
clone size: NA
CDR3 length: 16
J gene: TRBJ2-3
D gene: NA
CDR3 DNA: TGTGCCACCAGCAGACCGGGGGTCGTGAGCACAGATACGCAGTATTTT
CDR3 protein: CATSRPGVVSTDTQYF

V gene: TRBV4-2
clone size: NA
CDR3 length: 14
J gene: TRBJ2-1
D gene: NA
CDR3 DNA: TGTGCCAGCAGCCTCACGGACTGGCCCAATGAGCAGTTCTTC
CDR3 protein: CASSLTDWPNEQFF

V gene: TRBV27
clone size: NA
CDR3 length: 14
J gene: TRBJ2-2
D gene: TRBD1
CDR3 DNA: TGTGCCAGCAGTATAATGACAGGGTCGGGGGAGCTGTTTTTT
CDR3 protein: CASSIMTGSGELFF

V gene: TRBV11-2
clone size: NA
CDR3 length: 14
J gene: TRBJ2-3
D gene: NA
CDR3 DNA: TGTGCCAGCAGCTCCCCGTCTAGCACAGATACGCAGTATTTT
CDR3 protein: CASSSPSSTDTQYF

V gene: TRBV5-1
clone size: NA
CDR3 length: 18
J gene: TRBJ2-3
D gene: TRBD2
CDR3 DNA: TGCGCCAGCAGCTCCTCGGGCGGGGGGCGCATAAGCACAGATACGCAGTATTTT
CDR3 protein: CASSSSGGGRISTDTQYF

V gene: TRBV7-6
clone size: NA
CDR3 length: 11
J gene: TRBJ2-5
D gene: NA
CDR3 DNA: TGTGCCAGCAGCTCTTCGACAGCCGTTTACTTC
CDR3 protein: CASSSSTAVYF

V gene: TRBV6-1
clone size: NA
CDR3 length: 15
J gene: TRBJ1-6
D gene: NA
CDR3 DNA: TGTGCCAGCAGTGAAGTAATGGGGGGGAATTCACCCCTCCACTTT
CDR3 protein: CASSEVMGGNSPLHF

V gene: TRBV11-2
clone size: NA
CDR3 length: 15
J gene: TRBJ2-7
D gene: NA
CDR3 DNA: TGTGCCAGCAGCCGTATTCCCCCAGGGATGGCCGAGCAGTACTTC
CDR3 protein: CASSRIPPGMAEQYF

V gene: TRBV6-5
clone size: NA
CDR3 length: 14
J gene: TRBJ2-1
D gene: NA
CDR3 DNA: TGTGCCAGCAGTTACTCTGGACTTATCAATGAGCAGTTCTTC
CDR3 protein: CASSYSGLINEQFF

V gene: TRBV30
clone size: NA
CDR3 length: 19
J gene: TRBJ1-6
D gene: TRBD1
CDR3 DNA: TGTGCCTGGAGTGGGTTGACTGTCGACAGGGGGTTCGTAAATTCACCCCTCCACTTT
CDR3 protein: CAWSGLTVDRGFVNSPLHF

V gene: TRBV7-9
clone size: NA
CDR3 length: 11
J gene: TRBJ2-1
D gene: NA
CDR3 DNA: TGTTCCAGCAGCCGAGATCGTGAGCAGTTCTTC
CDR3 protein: CSSSRDREQFF

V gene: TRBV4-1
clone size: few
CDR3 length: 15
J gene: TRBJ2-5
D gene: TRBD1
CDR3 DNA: TGCGCCAGCAGCCAAGAACCCGGGACAGGGGAGACCCAGTACTTC
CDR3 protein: CASSQEPGTGETQYF

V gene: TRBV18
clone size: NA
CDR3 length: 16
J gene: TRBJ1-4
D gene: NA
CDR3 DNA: TGTGCCAGCTCCCAGCTATTGGGGGGGCAAGGTGAAAAACTGTTTTTT
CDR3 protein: CASSQLLGGQGEKLFF

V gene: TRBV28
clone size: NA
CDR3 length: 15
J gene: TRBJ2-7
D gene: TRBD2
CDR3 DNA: TGTGCCAGCAGTTTCCCTAGCGGGAGCTCCTACGAGCAGTACTTC
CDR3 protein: CASSFPSGSSYEQYF

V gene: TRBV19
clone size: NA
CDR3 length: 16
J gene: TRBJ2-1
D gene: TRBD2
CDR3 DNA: TGTGCCAGTAGTATTTATGTCGGGGGGGCCTACAATGAGCAGTTCTTC
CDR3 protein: CASSIYVGGAYNEQFF

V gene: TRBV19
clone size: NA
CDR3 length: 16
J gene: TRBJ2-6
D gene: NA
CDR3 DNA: TGTGCCAGTAGTATTTTACTCCTCTCTGGGGCCAACGTCCTGACTTTC
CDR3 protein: CASSILLLSGANVLTF

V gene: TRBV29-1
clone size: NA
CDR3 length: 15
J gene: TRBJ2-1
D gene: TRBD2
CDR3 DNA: TGCAGCGTTGAAAGGCTAGCGGGAGAAGGCAATGAGCAGTTCTTC
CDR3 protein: CSVERLAGEGNEQFF

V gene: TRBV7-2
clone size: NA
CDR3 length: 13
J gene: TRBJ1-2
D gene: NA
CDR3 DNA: TGTGCCAGCAGCCCTGACGGCGCGGGTGGCTACACCTTC
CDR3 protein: CASSPDGAGGYTF

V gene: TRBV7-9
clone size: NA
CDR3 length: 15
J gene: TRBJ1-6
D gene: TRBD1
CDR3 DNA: TGTGCCAGCAGCTTAGTGCAGGGGGAGAATTCACCCCTCCACTTT
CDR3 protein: CASSLVQGENSPLHF

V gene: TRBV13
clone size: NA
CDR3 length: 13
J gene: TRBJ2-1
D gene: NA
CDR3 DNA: TGTGCCAGCAGCTTTTTTGGGGCTGTGGGGCAGTTCTTC
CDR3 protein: CASSFFGAVGQFF

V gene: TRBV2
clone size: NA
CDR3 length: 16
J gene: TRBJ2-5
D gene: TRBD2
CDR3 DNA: TGTGCCAGCAGTGGGGAAGCGGGGGGTTACCAAGAGACCCAGTACTTC
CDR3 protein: CASSGEAGGYQETQYF

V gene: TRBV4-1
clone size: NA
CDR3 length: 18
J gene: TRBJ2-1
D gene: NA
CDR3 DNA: TGCGCCAGCAGCCGGACCCAACTACAGGGACTACCCTTGAATGAGCAGTTCTTC
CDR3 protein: CASSRTQLQGLPLNEQFF

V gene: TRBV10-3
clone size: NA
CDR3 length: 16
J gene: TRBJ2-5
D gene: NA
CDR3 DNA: TGTGCCATCAGTGAGTGGGCCGGGACTCTTCAGGAGACCCAGTACTTC
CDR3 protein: CAISEWAGTLQETQYF

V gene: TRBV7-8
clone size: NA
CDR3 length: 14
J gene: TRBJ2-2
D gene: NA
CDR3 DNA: TGTGCCAGCAGCTCGTACAGGGTCGGAGGGGAGCTGTTTTTT
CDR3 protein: CASSSYRVGGELFF

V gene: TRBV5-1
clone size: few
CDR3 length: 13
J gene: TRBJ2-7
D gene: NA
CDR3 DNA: TGCGCCAGCCGACAGCATATCTCCTACGAGCAGTACTTC
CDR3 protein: CASRQHISYEQYF

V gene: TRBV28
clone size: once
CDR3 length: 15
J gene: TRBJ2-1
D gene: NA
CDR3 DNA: TGTGCCAGCAGTTCTGGTGGGCCTTCCTACAATGAGCAGTTCTTC
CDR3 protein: CASSSGGPSYNEQFF

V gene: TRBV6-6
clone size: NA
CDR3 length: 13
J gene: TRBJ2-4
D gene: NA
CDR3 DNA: TGTGCCAGCAGTGGGGCCTTCCTTCGCATTCAGTACTTC
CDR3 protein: CASSGAFLRIQYF

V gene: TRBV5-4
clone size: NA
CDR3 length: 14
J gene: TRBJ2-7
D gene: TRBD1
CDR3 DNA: TGTGCCAGCAGCCTCACAGGGGGGAACTACGAGCAGTACTTC
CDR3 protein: CASSLTGGNYEQYF

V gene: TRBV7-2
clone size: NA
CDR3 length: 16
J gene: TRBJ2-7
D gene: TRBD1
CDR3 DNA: TGTGCCAGCAGCCCCAGACTCCGGGACAGTACCTACGAGCAGTACTTC
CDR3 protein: CASSPRLRDSTYEQYF

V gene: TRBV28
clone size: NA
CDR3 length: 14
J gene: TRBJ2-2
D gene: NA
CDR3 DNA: TGTGCCACCCTCGGGGGGCTCGGGACCGGGGAGCTGTTTTTT
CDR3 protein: CATLGGLGTGELFF

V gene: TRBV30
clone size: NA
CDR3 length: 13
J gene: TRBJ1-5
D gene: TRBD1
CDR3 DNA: TGTGCCTGGAGGGACAGGTGGGGTCAGCCCCAGCATTTT
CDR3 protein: CAWRDRWGQPQHF

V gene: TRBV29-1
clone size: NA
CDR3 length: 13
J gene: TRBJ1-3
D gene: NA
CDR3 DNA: TGCAGCGTTGAACTAGGGAGCGGAAACACCATATATTTT
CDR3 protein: CSVELGSGNTIYF

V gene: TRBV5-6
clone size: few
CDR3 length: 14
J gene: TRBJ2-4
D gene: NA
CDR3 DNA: TGTGCCAGCAGCTTCCAGGGTACCAAAAACATTCAGTACTTC
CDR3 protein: CASSFQGTKNIQYF

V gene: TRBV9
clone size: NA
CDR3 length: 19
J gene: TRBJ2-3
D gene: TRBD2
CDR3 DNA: TGTGCCAGCAGCGCCGCCGGGACTAGCGGGGGCTACGGCACAGATACGCAGTATTTT
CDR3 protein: CASSAAGTSGGYGTDTQYF

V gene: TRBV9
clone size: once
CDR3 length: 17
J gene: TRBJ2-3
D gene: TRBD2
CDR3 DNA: TGTGCCAGCAGCACCGGGACTAGCGGGGTTGACACAGATACGCAGTATTTT
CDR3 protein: CASSTGTSGVDTDTQYF

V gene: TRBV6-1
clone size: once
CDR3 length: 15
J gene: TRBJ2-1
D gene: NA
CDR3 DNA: TGTGCCAGCTCTTCGTGGGGGGAGAACTACAATGAGCAGTTCTTC
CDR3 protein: CASSSWGENYNEQFF

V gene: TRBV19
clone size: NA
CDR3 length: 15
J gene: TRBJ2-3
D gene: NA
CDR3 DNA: TGTGCCAGTAGATCGACTAGGATAAGTACAGATACGCAGTATTTT
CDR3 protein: CASRSTRISTDTQYF

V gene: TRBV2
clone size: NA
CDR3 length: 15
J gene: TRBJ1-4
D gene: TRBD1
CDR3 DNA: TGTGCCAGCAGGGGGACAGGAGCAACTAATGAAAAACTGTTTTTT
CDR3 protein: CASRGTGATNEKLFF

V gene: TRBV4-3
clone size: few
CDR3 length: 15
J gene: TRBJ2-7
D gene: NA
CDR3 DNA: TGCGCCAGCAGCCAAGCTACAGGGCCCACCTACGAGCAGTACTTC
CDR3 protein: CASSQATGPTYEQYF

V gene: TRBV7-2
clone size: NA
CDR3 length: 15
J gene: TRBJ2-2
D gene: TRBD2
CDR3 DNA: TGTGCCAGCAGCCCCGGGACTAGCGGGACCGGGGAGCTGTTTTTT
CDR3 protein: CASSPGTSGTGELFF

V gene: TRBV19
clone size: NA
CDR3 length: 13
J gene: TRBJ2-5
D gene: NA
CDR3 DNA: TGTGCCAGTAACGAGGGGGATGTAGGAACCCAGTACTTC
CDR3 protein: CASNEGDVGTQYF

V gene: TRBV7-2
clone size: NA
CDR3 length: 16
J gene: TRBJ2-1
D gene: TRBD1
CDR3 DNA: TGTGCCAGCAGCCTCAGGACAGGGAGCCCCTACAATGAGCAGTTCTTC
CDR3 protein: CASSLRTGSPYNEQFF

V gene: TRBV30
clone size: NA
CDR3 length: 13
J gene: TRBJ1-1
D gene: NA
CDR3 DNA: TGTGCCTGGAGTAGCCAACCAGGCACTGAAGCTTTCTTT
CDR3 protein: CAWSSQPGTEAFF

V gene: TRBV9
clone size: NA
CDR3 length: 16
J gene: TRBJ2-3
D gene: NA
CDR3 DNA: TGTGCCAGCAGCGCCCAACTAGCCGCTAGCACAGATACGCAGTATTTT
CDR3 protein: CASSAQLAASTDTQYF

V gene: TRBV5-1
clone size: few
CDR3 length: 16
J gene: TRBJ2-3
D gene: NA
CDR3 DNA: TGCGCCAGCAGCTCGAGTGGGTCGGGTACCACAGATACGCAGTATTTT
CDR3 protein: CASSSSGSGTTDTQYF